At least ten counts were recorded for the clone carrying this T cell receptor beta chain. The sample originates from a study of T cells after posttransplantation cyclophosphamide. Per the germline V gene, CDR1 is LNHDA and CDR2 is SQIVND (reference sequence). Trimming removed 6 bases from V and 4 bases from J; junction bases left unmatched: 7. This CDR3 spans 16 amino acids. Repertoires were generated with immunoSEQ multiplex PCR, while TCRdb's copy carries only in-frame clones and drops some. Observed in the sample are more than 20,000 clones, none of them singletons. Sequenced: PBMCs. V gene TRBV19 combines with J gene TRBJ2-3; TRBD2 aligns across 13 bases. The source is a man between 50 and 59 years old in good health, CMV-negative, and a related stem cell transplant donor. The DNA of the CDR3 is TGTGCCAGTAGGCCGGGACTAGCGGGATTAGCAGATACGCAGTATTTT. Its protein product is CASRPGLAGLADTQYF.